This is a list of T cell receptor beta chains from one sample in a study of cytomegalovirus exposure and HLA in healthy donors. Libraries were prepared by immunoSEQ multiplex PCR; TCRdb keeps only in-frame clonotypes and omits some of them. The sample lists about 310,000 clones; around 90% were seen once. Sequenced material: PBMCs. Receptors were obtained from a man aged 30 to 45 in good health and CMV-seronegative. Each CDR3 is given with its conserved first and last residue. Fields, in order: clone size, D gene, CDR3 length, V gene, J gene, CDR3 protein, CDR3 DNA. A D gene is named only where the DNA matches it firmly. A row's size may be missing; if present it is once, few, many or a size class.

-,-,14,TRBV30,TRBJ1-6,CAWSAQGYNSPLHF,TGTGCCTGGTCGGCCCAGGGATATAATTCACCCCTCCACTTT
-,-,14,TRBV18,TRBJ1-5,CASSGGGSHQPQHF,TGTGCCAGCTCAGGGGGGGGCAGTCACCAGCCCCAGCATTTT
-,-,17,TRBV2,TRBJ2-2,CASSAGETGIYTGELFF,TGTGCCAGCAGTGCGGGGGAGACAGGGATATACACCGGGGAGCTGTTTTTT
-,TRBD2,16,TRBV4-3,TRBJ2-7,CASSQALSGGAGKQYF,TGCGCCAGCAGCCAAGCCCTAAGCGGGGGGGCTGGTAAGCAGTACTTC
-,TRBD1,15,TRBV2,TRBJ2-7,CASSILQGATNKEYF,TGTGCCAGTTCGATTCTTCAGGGGGCGACCAACAAGGAGTACTTC
-,-,15,TRBV6-6,TRBJ2-3,CASRGKGVRTDTQYF,TGTGCCAGCAGGGGGAAGGGGGTTCGCACAGATACGCAGTATTTT
-,TRBD1,15,TRBV2,TRBJ2-3,CASSEETGNTDTQYF,TGTGCCAGCAGTGAAGAGACAGGGAACACAGATACGCAGTATTTT
-,-,13,TRBV6-5,TRBJ2-6,CASKPSGANVLTF,TGTGCCAGCAAGCCCTCTGGGGCCAACGTCCTGACTTTC
-,-,15,TRBV6-1,TRBJ2-7,CASSARGSLSYEQYF,TGTGCCAGCAGTGCAAGAGGTTCCCTCTCCTACGAGCAGTACTTC
-,-,15,TRBV7-9,TRBJ1-5,CASSLAGVGNQPQHF,TGTGCCAGCAGCTTAGCCGGGGTAGGCAATCAGCCCCAGCATTTT
-,TRBD2,15,TRBV2,TRBJ2-5,CASGPLAGGRETQYF,TGTGCCAGCGGCCCTCTAGCGGGGGGGAGAGAGACCCAGTACTTC
once,-,15,TRBV7-2,TRBJ1-1,CASSLAYGLNTEAFF,TGTGCCAGCAGCTTAGCGTACGGTTTGAACACTGAAGCTTTCTTT
-,-,15,TRBV5-5,TRBJ1-2,CASSLEWAGATGYTF,TGTGCCAGCAGCTTGGAGTGGGCAGGGGCGACTGGCTACACCTTC
-,-,14,TRBV9,TRBJ2-2,CASSPPTDTGELFF,TGTGCCAGCAGCCCACCGACAGACACCGGGGAGCTGTTTTTT
-,-,15,TRBV5-6,TRBJ2-7,CASSFSAGLFYEQYF,TGTGCCAGCAGCTTTTCAGCGGGCCTATTCTACGAGCAGTACTTC
-,-,13,TRBV7-2,TRBJ1-2,CASSLTGFYGYTF,TGTGCCAGCAGCTTAACAGGGTTCTATGGCTACACCTTC
-,TRBD2,15,TRBV6-5,TRBJ2-3,CASSRLAGGSDTQYF,TGTGCCAGCAGCAGACTAGCGGGGGGGTCAGATACGCAGTATTTT
-,TRBD1,15,TRBV10-3,TRBJ2-5,CAISLDRGPGETQYF,TGTGCCATCAGCTTGGACAGGGGTCCGGGGGAGACCCAGTACTTC
-,-,15,TRBV5-1,TRBJ1-6,CASSLGTRNNSPLHF,TGCGCCAGCAGCTTAGGAACGCGGAACAATTCACCCCTCCACTTT
-,-,14,TRBV5-1,TRBJ1-2,CASSFPGLVSGYTF,TGCGCCAGCAGCTTTCCAGGGTTGGTATCTGGCTACACCTTC
-,-,15,TRBV7-9,TRBJ1-1,CASSSRAGVNTEAFF,TGTGCCAGCAGCTCAAGGGCAGGGGTGAACACTGAAGCTTTCTTT
-,-,16,TRBV6-5,TRBJ1-5,CASSYYEHGRGQPQHF,TGTGCCAGCAGTTACTACGAGCACGGGCGGGGTCAGCCCCAGCATTTT
-,TRBD1,15,TRBV4-1,TRBJ2-1,CASSQVGTGGREQFF,TGCGCCAGCAGCCAAGTCGGGACAGGGGGTCGCGAGCAGTTCTTC
-,-,15,TRBV4-3,TRBJ2-2,CASSQYRVGTGELFF,TGCGCCAGCAGCCAATACAGGGTAGGCACCGGGGAGCTGTTTTTT
-,-,13,TRBV11-2,TRBJ1-2,CASSQTGAYGYTF,TGTGCCAGCAGCCAAACAGGAGCCTATGGCTACACCTTC
-,-,14,TRBV7-2,TRBJ2-5,CASSLVGSQETQYF,TGTGCCAGCAGCTTAGTAGGGAGCCAAGAGACCCAGTACTTC
-,-,14,TRBV27,TRBJ1-6,CASSTGTYNSPLHF,TGTGCCAGCAGTACGGGGACCTATAATTCACCCCTCCACTTT
-,TRBD1,13,TRBV19,TRBJ1-1,CASSIFGQGRAFF,TGTGCCAGTAGTATATTCGGACAGGGCAGAGCTTTCTTT
-,-,14,TRBV5-4,TRBJ1-4,CASSLYRGGEKLFF,TGTGCCAGCAGCTTGTATAGGGGCGGTGAAAAACTGTTTTTT
-,-,12,TRBV11-2,TRBJ2-2,CASSGGLGELFF,TGTGCCAGCAGCGGCGGTCTCGGGGAGCTGTTTTTT
-,-,12,TRBV29-1,TRBJ2-7,CSAMTESYEQYF,TGCAGCGCAATGACAGAGAGCTACGAGCAGTACTTC
-,TRBD1,16,TRBV6-4,TRBJ1-5,CASSGQGVPGDQPQHF,TGTGCCAGTTCGGGACAGGGAGTCCCTGGTGATCAGCCCCAGCATTTT
-,-,14,TRBV4-3,TRBJ1-4,CASSQVQGTEKLFF,TGCGCCAGCAGCCAAGTCCAGGGTACTGAAAAACTGTTTTTT
-,-,12,TRBV19,TRBJ2-1,CASRGSYNEQFF,TGTGCCAGTCGGGGGTCCTACAATGAGCAGTTCTTC
-,TRBD2,16,TRBV7-8,TRBJ2-7,CASSLVQGLAPGEQYF,TGTGCCAGCAGCTTAGTACAGGGACTAGCGCCCGGCGAGCAGTACTTC
-,-,19,TRBV7-2,TRBJ1-2,CASSRRAWGSRNQDYGYTF,TGTGCCAGCAGTCGGAGGGCGTGGGGCAGCCGGAACCAGGACTATGGCTACACCTTC
-,TRBD2,15,TRBV5-1,TRBJ2-1,CASRTLAGGYNEQFF,TGCGCCAGCAGGACTCTAGCGGGGGGCTACAATGAGCAGTTCTTC
-,TRBD2,14,TRBV5-6,TRBJ2-7,CASSPGLAGYEQYF,TGTGCCAGCAGCCCGGGACTAGCGGGCTACGAGCAGTACTTC
-,-,16,TRBV4-1,TRBJ1-2,CASSRGGALVNYGYTF,TGCGCCAGCAGCCGGGGTGGGGCATTAGTTAACTATGGCTACACCTTC
once,TRBD1,12,TRBV19,TRBJ1-6,CATQGTGPTLHF,TGTGCCACTCAAGGGACAGGTCCCACCCTCCACTTT
-,-,18,TRBV27,TRBJ2-7,CASSFDCERGPYSYEQYF,TGTGCCAGCAGTTTCGATTGTGAAAGGGGTCCCTACTCCTACGAGCAGTACTTC
-,-,15,TRBV11-3,TRBJ2-5,CASSLVGGGEETQYF,TGTGCCAGCAGCTTAGTGGGCGGAGGGGAAGAGACCCAGTACTTC
-,-,14,TRBV11-2,TRBJ1-1,CASSQTAGNTEAFF,TGTGCCAGCAGCCAAACTGCGGGGAACACTGAAGCTTTCTTT
-,TRBD2,12,TRBV28,TRBJ2-7,CASRTGGFEQYF,TGTGCCAGCAGGACGGGAGGTTTCGAGCAGTACTTC
-,-,16,TRBV30,TRBJ2-6,CAWSVPGRSGANVLTF,TGTGCCTGGAGTGTACCAGGAAGATCTGGGGCCAACGTCCTGACTTTC
-,-,11,TRBV6-5,TRBJ1-2,CASSTGYGYTF,TGTGCCAGCAGTACAGGGTACGGCTACACCTTC
-,-,15,TRBV18,TRBJ2-7,CASSPPDTPAYEQYF,TGTGCCAGCTCACCCCCGGACACTCCGGCCTACGAGCAGTACTTC
-,TRBD1,15,TRBV19,TRBJ2-7,CASSKDRGRLYEQYF,TGTGCCAGTAGTAAAGACAGGGGGCGCCTCTACGAGCAGTACTTC
-,-,17,TRBV11-2,TRBJ2-3,CASSSTSGTISTDTQYF,TGTGCCAGCAGCTCCACATCCGGGACAATCTCCACAGATACGCAGTATTTT
-,TRBD2,16,TRBV4-3,TRBJ2-2,CASSHQTSGGSGELFF,TGCGCCAGCAGCCACCAGACTAGCGGGGGAAGCGGGGAGCTGTTTTTT
-,-,13,TRBV7-2,TRBJ2-1,CASSLRGGNEQFF,TGTGCCAGCAGCTTGCGAGGGGGCAATGAGCAGTTCTTC
-,TRBD1,15,TRBV23-1,TRBJ2-7,CASNRQGDSSYEQYF,TGCGCCAGCAACCGTCAGGGGGATAGCTCCTACGAGCAGTACTTC
once,TRBD1,14,TRBV2,TRBJ2-1,CASRGTGAYNEQFF,TGTGCCAGCAGGGGGACAGGGGCGTACAATGAGCAGTTCTTC
-,TRBD1,15,TRBV6-6,TRBJ1-2,CASREQGAISYGYTF,TGTGCCAGCAGAGAACAGGGGGCGATTAGCTATGGCTACACCTTC
-,TRBD1,15,TRBV5-1,TRBJ2-7,CASRGRGQGNYEQYF,TGCGCCAGCAGGGGGAGGGGACAGGGTAACTACGAGCAGTACTTC